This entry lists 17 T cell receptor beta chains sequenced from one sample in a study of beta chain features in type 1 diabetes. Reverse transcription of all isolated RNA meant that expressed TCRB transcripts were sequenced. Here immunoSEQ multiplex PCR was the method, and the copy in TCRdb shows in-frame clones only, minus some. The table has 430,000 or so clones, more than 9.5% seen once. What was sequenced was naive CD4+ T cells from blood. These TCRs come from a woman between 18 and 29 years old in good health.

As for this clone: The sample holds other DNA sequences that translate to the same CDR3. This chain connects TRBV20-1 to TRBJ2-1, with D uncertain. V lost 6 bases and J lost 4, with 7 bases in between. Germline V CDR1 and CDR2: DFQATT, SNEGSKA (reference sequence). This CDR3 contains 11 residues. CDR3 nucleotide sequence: TGCAGTGCGTTAACATACAATGAGCAGTTCTTC. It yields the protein CSALTYNEQFF.

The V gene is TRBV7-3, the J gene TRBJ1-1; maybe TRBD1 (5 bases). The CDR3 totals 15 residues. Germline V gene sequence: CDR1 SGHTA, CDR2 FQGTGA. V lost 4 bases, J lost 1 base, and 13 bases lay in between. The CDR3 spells CASSWTPDANTEAFF. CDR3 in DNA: TGTGCCAGCAGCTGGACACCGGACGCGAACACTGAAGCTTTCTTT.

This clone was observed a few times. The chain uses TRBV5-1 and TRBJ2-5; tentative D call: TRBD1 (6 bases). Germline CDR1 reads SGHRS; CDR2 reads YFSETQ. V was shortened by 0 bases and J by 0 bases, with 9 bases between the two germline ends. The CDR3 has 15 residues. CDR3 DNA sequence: TGCGCCAGCAGCTTGGGCGGACAGAACCAAGAGACCCAGTACTTC. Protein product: CASSLGGQNQETQYF.

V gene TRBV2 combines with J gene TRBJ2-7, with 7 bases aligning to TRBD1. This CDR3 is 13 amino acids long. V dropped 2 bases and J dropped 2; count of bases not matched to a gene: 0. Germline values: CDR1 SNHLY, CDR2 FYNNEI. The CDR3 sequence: CASSEQGAYEQYF. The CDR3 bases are TGTGCCAGCAGTGAACAGGGGGCCTACGAGCAGTACTTC.

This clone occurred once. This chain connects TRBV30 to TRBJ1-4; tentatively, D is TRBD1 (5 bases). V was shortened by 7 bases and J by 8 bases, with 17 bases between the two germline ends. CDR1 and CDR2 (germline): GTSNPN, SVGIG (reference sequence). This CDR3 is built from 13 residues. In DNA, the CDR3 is TGTGCCTACGAGGGGACTGGCGGGGAAAAACTGTTTTTT. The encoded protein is CAYEGTGGEKLFF.

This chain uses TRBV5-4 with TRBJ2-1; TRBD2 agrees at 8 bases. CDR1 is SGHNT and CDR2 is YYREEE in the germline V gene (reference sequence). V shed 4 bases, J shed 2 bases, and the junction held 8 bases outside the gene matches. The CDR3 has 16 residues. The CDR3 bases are TGTGCCAGCAGCGGAGGGACTAGAGGCGCCTACAATGAGCAGTTCTTC. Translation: CASSGGTRGAYNEQFF.

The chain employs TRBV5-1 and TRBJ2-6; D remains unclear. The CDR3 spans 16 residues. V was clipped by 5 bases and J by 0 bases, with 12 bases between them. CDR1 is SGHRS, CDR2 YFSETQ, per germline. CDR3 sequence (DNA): TGCGCCAGCAGAGCAGAGTTGATCTCTGGGGCCAACGTCCTGACTTTC. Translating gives CASRAELISGANVLTF.

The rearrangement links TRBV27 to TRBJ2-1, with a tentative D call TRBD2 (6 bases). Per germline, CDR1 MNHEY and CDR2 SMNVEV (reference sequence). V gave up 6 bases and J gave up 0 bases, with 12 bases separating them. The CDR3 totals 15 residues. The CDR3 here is CASRPYSGSYNEQFF. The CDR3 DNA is TGTGCCAGCAGACCCTATAGCGGCTCCTACAATGAGCAGTTCTTC.

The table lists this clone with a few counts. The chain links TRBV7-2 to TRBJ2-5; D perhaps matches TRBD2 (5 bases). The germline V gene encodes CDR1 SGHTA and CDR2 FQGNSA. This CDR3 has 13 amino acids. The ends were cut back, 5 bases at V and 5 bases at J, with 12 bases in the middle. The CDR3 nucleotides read TGTGCCAGCAGCCGCGACTACGGCGAGACCCAGTACTTC. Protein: CASSRDYGETQYF.

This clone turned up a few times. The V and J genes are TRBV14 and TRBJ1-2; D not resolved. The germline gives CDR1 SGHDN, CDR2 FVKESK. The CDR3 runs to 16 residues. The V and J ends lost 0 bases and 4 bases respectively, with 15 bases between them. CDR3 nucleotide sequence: TGTGCCAGCAGCCAAGAAAGTCGTGGCAGGTTCTATGGCTACACCTTC. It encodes CASSQESRGRFYGYTF. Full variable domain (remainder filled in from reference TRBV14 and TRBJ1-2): EAGVTQFPSHSVIEKGQTVTLRCDPISGHDNLYWYRRVMGKEIKFLLHFVKESKQDESGMPNNRFLAERTGGTYSTLKVQPAELEDSGVYFCASSQESRGRFYGYTFGSGTRLTVV.

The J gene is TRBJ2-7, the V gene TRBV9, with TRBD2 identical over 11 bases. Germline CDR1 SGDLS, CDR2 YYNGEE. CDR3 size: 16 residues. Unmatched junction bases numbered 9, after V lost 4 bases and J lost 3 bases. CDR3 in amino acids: CASSTGTSGYNYEQYF. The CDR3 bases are TGTGCCAGCAGCACCGGGACTAGCGGATATAACTACGAGCAGTACTTC. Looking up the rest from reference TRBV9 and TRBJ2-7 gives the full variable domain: DSGVTQTPKHLITATGQRVTLRCSPRSGDLSVYWYQQSLDQGLQFLIQYYNGEERAKGNILERFSAQQFPDLHSELNLSSLELGDSALYFCASSTGTSGYNYEQYFGPGTRLTVT.

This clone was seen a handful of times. Here the CDR3 DNA reads TGTGCCCGACGTGTGGGGCAGTTCGGGGAGCTGTTTTTT. Amino acid sequence: CARRVGQFGELFF. V is TRBV30 and J is TRBJ2-2, with a possible D match to TRBD1 (5 bases). This CDR3 contains 13 residues. In germline, CDR1 is GTSNPN, CDR2 SVGIG (reference sequence). Trimming pared 8 bases from V and 7 bases from J, leaving 17 bases between. Filled out from reference TRBV30 and TRBJ2-2, the complete variable domain reads SQTIHQWPATLVQPVGSPLSLECTVEGTSNPNLYWYRQAAGRGLQLLFYSVGIGQISSEVPQNLSASRPQDRQFILSSKKLLLSDSGFYLCARRVGQFGELFFGEGSRLTVL.

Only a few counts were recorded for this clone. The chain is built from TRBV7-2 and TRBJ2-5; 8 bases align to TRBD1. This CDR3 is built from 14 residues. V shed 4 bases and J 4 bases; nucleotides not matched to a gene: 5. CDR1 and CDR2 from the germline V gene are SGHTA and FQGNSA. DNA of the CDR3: TGTGCCAGCAGCTCGGACAGGGTTTCAGAGACCCAGTACTTC. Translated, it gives CASSSDRVSETQYF.

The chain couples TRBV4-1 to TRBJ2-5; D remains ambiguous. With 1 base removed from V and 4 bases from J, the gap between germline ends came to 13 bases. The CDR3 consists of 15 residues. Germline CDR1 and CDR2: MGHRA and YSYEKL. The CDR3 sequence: CASSQVITPGETQYF. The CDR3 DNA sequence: TGCGCCAGCAGCCAAGTGATAACTCCGGGAGAGACCCAGTACTTC.

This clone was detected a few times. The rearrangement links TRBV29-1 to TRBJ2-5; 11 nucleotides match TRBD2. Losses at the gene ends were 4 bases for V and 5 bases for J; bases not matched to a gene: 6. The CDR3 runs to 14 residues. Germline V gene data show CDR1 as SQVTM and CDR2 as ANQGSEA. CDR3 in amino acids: CSVAGTSGRETQYF. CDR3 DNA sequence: TGCAGCGTTGCGGGGACTAGCGGCCGCGAGACCCAGTACTTC.

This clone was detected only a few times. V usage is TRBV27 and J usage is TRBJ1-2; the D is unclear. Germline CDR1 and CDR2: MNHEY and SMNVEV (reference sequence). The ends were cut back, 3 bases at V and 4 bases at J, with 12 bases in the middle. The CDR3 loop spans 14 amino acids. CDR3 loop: CASSFSKDGYGYTF. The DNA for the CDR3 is TGTGCCAGCAGTTTTAGCAAGGACGGCTATGGCTACACCTTC.

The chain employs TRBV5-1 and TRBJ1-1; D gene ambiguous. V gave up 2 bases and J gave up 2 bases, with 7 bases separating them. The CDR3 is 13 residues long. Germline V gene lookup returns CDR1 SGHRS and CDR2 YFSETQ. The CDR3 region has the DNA TGCGCCAGCAGCTTAATGGGTAACACTGAAGCTTTCTTT. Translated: CASSLMGNTEAFF. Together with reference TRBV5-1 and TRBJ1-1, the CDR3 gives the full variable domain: KAGVTQTPRYLIKTRGQQVTLSCSPISGHRSVSWYQQTPGQGLQFLFEYFSETQRNKGNFPGRFSGRQFSNSRSEMNVSTLELGDSALYLCASSLMGNTEAFFGQGTRLTVV.